The entry below describes one T cell receptor (beta chain). No antigen is known for it. The protocol was immunoSEQ multiplex PCR, while the TCRdb copy is restricted to in-frame clones and leaves out a portion. The data show approximately 1,000,000 clones, roughly 77% seen once. The data derive from a study of shared clonotypes between healthy human individuals. The CDR3 contains 13 residues. Trimming shortened V by 7 bases and J by 4 bases, and 14 bases separated the two germline ends. Per germline, CDR1 SNHLY and CDR2 FYNNEI. Findings and limits, study-wide: It was the non-shared clonotypes that had lower generation probabilities than clonotypes shared by all four donors.

The rearrangement joins TRBV2 to TRBJ2-7; D gene ambiguous. Sequencing input: memory CD4+ T cells from PBMCs. Subset in this sample: CD45RA-negative fraction. The TCR comes from a young man in good health. Some clones in this sample may be carry-over from other donors' samples. The DNA for the CDR3 is TGTGCCAGCAATCGAGGAGTGCGATACGAGCAGTACTTC. Residues: CASNRGVRYEQYF.